The source of this T cell receptor beta chain is a study of sequential checkpoint blockade in melanoma. On the study more broadly: First-line arms were nivolumab then ipilimumab, or the reverse, randomized 1:1. Under 95 pretreatment tumor DNA samples were TCRβ immunosequenced.

Method: immunoSEQ multiplex PCR; TCRdb's copy keeps in-frame clones and lacks some. The data hold approximately 2,200 clones, with under 25% observed a single time. Noted treatment: randomized to nivolumab then ipilimumab (arm A) or the reverse (arm B). Patients had received no earlier DNA-damaging chemotherapy. This clone is termed medium-sized. The CDR3 contains 14 residues. V lost 3 bases and J lost 6, with 14 bases in between. CDR1 is SGHNT, CDR2 YENEEA, per germline. The chain recombines TRBV11-3 with TRBJ1-2; D possibly corresponds to TRBD1 (5 bases). The sequences come from tumor tissue (inferred from file names), collected from a patient given nivolumab and ipilimumab in sequence. The clonotype comes from a human donor with melanoma. Here the CDR3 reads CASSLTGTLNGYTF. DNA for the CDR3: TGTGCCAGCAGCTTGACCGGGACTCTAAATGGCTACACCTTC.